Shown below are 29 T cell receptor beta chains from a single sample sequenced in a study of blood T cells in healthy people across ages. A sample-barcoded 5' primer and a J-beta primer mix were used in a second PCR of about 6 to 11 cycles. TCRdb re-called the 5' RACE reads through MiXCR, storing one row per CDR3 protein. The sample includes 850,000 to 950,000 distinct CDR3 sequences, 25% to 30% seen only once; the top ten take 15% to 20%. Material for sequencing was blood. The receptors were gathered from an elderly woman in good health.

This clonotype came up many times. Germline is not matched at one junction end, which may reflect a read error. The rearrangement uses TRBV5-1 and TRBJ2-5, with D perhaps being TRBD1 or TRBD2 (5 bases each). CDR3 length: 14 amino acids. Germline-derived CDR1 and CDR2 are SGHRS and YFSETQ. This CDR3 reads CASSLAGTEETQYF. In nucleotides, the CDR3 is TGTGCCAGCAGCTTAGCCGGGACGGAAGAGACCCAGTACTTC.

This clonotype was recorded a few times. This may be a read error, as it is one base from a much larger clone. The gene calls are TRBV20-1 and TRBJ2-5, with 9 bases identical to TRBD1. This CDR3 spans 14 amino acids. Germline CDR1 reads DFQATT; CDR2 reads SNEGSKA (reference sequence). The V segment lost 5 bases and the J segment 11 bases; nucleotides outside the gene matches: 15. The DNA for the CDR3 is TGCAGTGCTGAAGGACAGGGGTCCTACAATGAGCAGTACTTC. Translated, it gives CSAEGQGSYNEQYF.

This clonotype occurred many times. The chain joins TRBV7-6 to TRBJ2-3; the D gene could be TRBD1 or TRBD2 (6 bases each). Germline V gene lookup returns CDR1 SGHVS and CDR2 FNYEAQ. The CDR3 sequence is 15 residues long. Trimming removed 7 bases from V and 0 bases from J, with 14 bases in between. The CDR3 loop is CASTGADFSTDTQYF. In DNA form, the CDR3 reads TGTGCCAGCACGGGGGCGGACTTTAGCACAGATACGCAGTATTTT.

This clonotype was seen many times. The CDR3 DNA reads TGCGCCAGCAGCTTGGGCCCCTTGGACAGAAAATTTAACTATGGCTACACCTTC. This sequence encodes CASSLGPLDRKFNYGYTF. The gene calls are TRBV5-1 and TRBJ1-2; tentatively, D is TRBD1 (6 bases). This CDR3 is built from 18 residues. The V and J ends lost 0 bases and 1 base respectively, with 19 bases between them. Germline V gives CDR1 SGHRS, CDR2 YFSETQ.

This clonotype has more than one count but fewer than ten. This chain uses TRBV12-3 or TRBV12-4 with TRBJ2-7; 8 positions match TRBD2. The CDR3 runs 15 residues. Germline trimming cut 5 bases from V and 7 bases from J; bases unmatched to any gene: 13. CDR3 in DNA: TGTGCCAGCAGTCCGCGCAGCGGGGGCTACAATGAGCAGTACTTC. This translates into CASSPRSGGYNEQYF.

The table lists this clonotype with a few counts. Possible read error: a much larger clone is one base away. This rearrangement joins TRBV7-2 to TRBJ2-1, with 12 bases lining up with TRBD2. There are 16 residues in the CDR3. The V gene's germline CDR1 is SGHTA and CDR2 FQGNSA. The CDR3 is CAGSLSLAGGQDEQFF. The CDR3 DNA reads as TGTGCCGGCAGCTTAAGCCTAGCGGGGGGGCAGGATGAGCAGTTCTTC.

Ten or more counts support this clonotype. The chain links TRBV7-2 to TRBJ2-4; 7 positions agree with TRBD1. Germline assignment: CDR1 SGHTA and CDR2 FQGNSA. V was pared by 1 base and J by 3 bases, with 9 bases of the junction left unmatched. The CDR3 spans 17 residues. The CDR3 region is CASSLGVTGSVKNIQYF. The CDR3 nucleotides are TGTGCCAGCAGCTTAGGGGTGACAGGGAGCGTCAAAAACATTCAGTACTTC. Supplemented by reference TRBV7-2 and TRBJ2-4, the full variable domain reads GAGVSQSPSNKVTEKGKDVELRCDPISGHTALYWYRQSLGQGLEFLIYFQGNSAPDKSGLPSDRFSAERTGGSVSTLTIQRTQQEDSAVYLCASSLGVTGSVKNIQYFGAGTRLSVL.

This clonotype was seen repeatedly, ten times or more. The chain employs TRBV7-9 and TRBJ1-1, with TRBD1 matching 8 bases. Germline V gives CDR1 SEHNR, CDR2 FQNEAQ (reference sequence). J was trimmed by 1 base and V by 5 bases; bases with no gene match: 3. The CDR3 totals 14 residues. CDR3 sequence: CASSIGQGNTEAFF. The DNA of the CDR3 is TGTGCCAGCAGCATCGGACAGGGGAACACTGAAGCTTTCTTT.

The chain carries TRBV6-1 and TRBJ2-3, with 10 bases lining up with TRBD2. This CDR3 has 14 amino acids. The germline V gene has CDR1 MNHNS and CDR2 SASEGT. Germline trimming cut 3 bases from V and 9 bases from J; bases unmatched to any gene: 6. CDR3 loop: CASSDSTSGATQYF. The CDR3, as DNA: TGTGCCAGCAGTGACTCCACTAGCGGGGCGACGCAGTATTTT.

About this clonotype itself: Being one base from a much bigger clone, this may be a read error. The gene calls are TRBV6-2 or TRBV6-3 and TRBJ2-7; 14 bases align to TRBD2. The junction had 8 bases not matched to a gene; V was cut back by 6 bases and J by 7 bases. CDR1 and CDR2 from the germline V gene are MNHEY and SVGEGT. This CDR3 has 15 residues. CDR3 coding DNA: TGTGCCAGCAGGCGACTAGCGGGGGGGCCGGGTGAGCAGTACTTC. The encoded protein is CASRRLAGGPGEQYF.

This clonotype was seen a handful of times. This chain uses TRBV5-1 with TRBJ1-6; D gene ambiguous. The germline gives CDR1 SGHRS, CDR2 YFSETQ. The length of the CDR3 is 13 residues. V was shortened by 6 bases and J by 7 bases, with 11 bases between the two germline ends. This chain's CDR3 is CASKTEENSPLHF. CDR3 bases: TGCGCCAGCAAGACGGAGGAGAATTCACCCCTCCACTTT.

Details on this clonotype: A much larger clone lies one base from this, so it may be a read error. The chain uses TRBV5-4 and TRBJ2-1, with 9 positions matching TRBD1. Germline CDR1 reads SGHNT; CDR2 reads YYREEE (reference sequence). The CDR3 sequence is 15 residues long. The junction had 12 bases not matched to a gene; V was cut back by 4 bases and J by 10 bases. The CDR3, as DNA: TGTGCCAGCAGCCCGCCGGGACAGGGATCCTACGAGCAGTTCTTC. Translation gives CASSPPGQGSYEQFF.

In the case of this clonotype: A single base separates this from a much larger clone, so it may be a read error. The chain links TRBV12-3 or TRBV12-4 to TRBJ2-3, with TRBD2 as a possible D gene (6 bases). The CDR3 extends over 14 amino acids. Trimming left V 6 bases short and J 7 bases short, with 17 bases between. The CDR3 DNA follows: TGTGCCAGCAGGTGGGCCGGGGGACCCAATACGCAGTATTTT. This codes for CASRWAGGPNTQYF.

A note on this clonotype: This may stem from a read error, because a much larger clone lies one nucleotide away. V gene TRBV12-3 or TRBV12-4 combines with J gene TRBJ1-4; D gene unclear. The CDR3 length is 14 residues. The DNA of the CDR3 is TGTGCCAGCAGTTTAGACCCCCCGGGTGAAAAACGGTTTTTT. It encodes CASSLDPPGEKRFF.

This clonotype was detected many times. The chain joins TRBV29-1 to TRBJ2-3; TRBD2 matches at 8 bases. The CDR3 is 15 amino acids. Germline V lookup: CDR1 SQVTM, CDR2 ANQGSEA. The V and J ends lost 4 bases and 1 base, in that order; junction bases with no gene match: 7. The CDR3 coding sequence is TGCAGCGTTGGCGGAACGCGGGGGGGCACAGATACGCAGTATTTT. Protein product: CSVGGTRGGTDTQYF.

This clonotype showed up many times. CDR3: CASAPGTGNYGYTF. The DNA for the CDR3 is TGTGCCAGTGCGCCCGGGACAGGGAACTATGGCTACACCTTC. The chain recombines TRBV27 with TRBJ1-2; 9 nucleotides line up with TRBD1. Trimming took 9 bases from V and 2 from J; bases not matched to a gene: 7. The germline V gene has CDR1 MNHEY and CDR2 SMNVEV (reference sequence). The CDR3 totals 14 residues.

The chain links TRBV12-3 or TRBV12-4 to TRBJ2-4; 7 bases align to TRBD1. The CDR3 has 14 residues. After removal of 6 bases from V and 0 bases from J, the junction contained 2 bases not matched to a gene. The CDR3 here is CASRGQLAKNIQYF. For the CDR3, the DNA is TGTGCCAGCAGGGGACAGTTAGCCAAAAACATTCAGTACTTC.

J is TRBJ2-1 and V is TRBV6-2 or TRBV6-3; the D gene is possibly TRBD1 (6 bases). The CDR3 contains 13 residues. The ends were cut back, 10 bases at V and 10 bases at J, with 20 bases in the middle. Germline-derived CDR1 and CDR2 are MNHEY and SVGEGT. CDR3 sequence (DNA): TGTGCCACAGGGGTGTACTCACGCGAGGAGCAGTTCTTC. This gives the protein CATGVYSREEQFF.

V is TRBV20-1 and J is TRBJ1-6; maybe TRBD1 (5 bases). Looked up from germline, CDR1 is DFQATT and CDR2 is SNEGSKA (reference sequence). V lost 0 bases and J 5 bases, leaving 11 bases between the germline ends. The CDR3 consists of 15 residues. The CDR3 region is CSAREGRPNNSPLHF. The DNA of the CDR3 is TGCAGTGCTAGAGAGGGGCGCCCGAATAATTCACCCCTCCACTTT.

The V call is TRBV20-1, the J call TRBJ1-1; TRBD1 matches 7 bases. The CDR3 extends over 14 amino acids. Trimming removed 4 bases from V and 0 bases from J; junction bases left unmatched: 5. Germline loops: CDR1 DFQATT, CDR2 SNEGSKA (reference sequence). CDR3 sequence reads: CSAKTGSMNTEAFF. CDR3 DNA: TGCAGTGCTAAGACAGGGTCCATGAACACTGAAGCTTTCTTT.

This clonotype was counted many times. This sequence joins TRBV7-2 and TRBJ2-3, with D possibly matching TRBD2 (6 bases). CDR1 is SGHTA and CDR2 is FQGNSA in the germline V gene. Trimming shortened V by 5 bases and J by 0 bases, and 15 bases separated the two germline ends. The CDR3 extends over 16 amino acids. CDR3: CASSHTIGTSTDTQYF. CDR3 sequence (DNA): TGTGCCAGCAGCCACACTATAGGGACTAGCACAGATACGCAGTATTTT.

This clonotype occurred many times. The chain carries TRBV3-1 and TRBJ1-6; D perhaps matches TRBD1 (5 bases). CDR1 and CDR2 (germline): LGHDT, YNNKEL (reference sequence). The CDR3 runs 13 residues. Trimming cost V 8 bases and J 6 bases, with 11 bases left between them. This chain's CDR3 is CASAWGSNSPLHF. CDR3 DNA: TGTGCCAGCGCGTGGGGGAGTAATTCACCCCTCCACTTT.

This chain uses TRBV7-6 with TRBJ2-7; tentatively, D is TRBD2 (8 bases). Germline assignment: CDR1 SGHVS and CDR2 FNYEAQ. CDR3 size: 15 residues. The ends were cut back, 5 bases at V and 3 bases at J, with 17 bases in the middle. Here the CDR3 reads CASSRGGQSYYEQYF. In DNA form, the CDR3 reads TGTGCCAGCAGCCGGGGGGGACAGTCCTACTACGAGCAGTACTTC.

For this clonotype: At one end the junction does not follow the germline gene, possibly because of a read error. This chain joins TRBV9 and TRBJ2-2; tentative D call: TRBD1 (6 bases). The CDR3 runs 15 residues. Germline CDR1 reads SGDLS; CDR2 reads YYNGEE. The DNA for the CDR3 is TGTGCCAGCAGCGACCGAGACAGGAACACCGGGGAGCGGTTTTTT. Encoded protein: CASSDRDRNTGERFF. The variable domain in full, completed from reference TRBV9 and TRBJ2-2, reads DSGVTQTPKHLITATGQRVTLRCSPRSGDLSVYWYQQSLDQGLQFLIQYYNGEERAKGNILERFSAQQFPDLHSELNLSSLELGDSALYFCASSDRDRNTGERFFGEGSRLTVL.

The table lists this clonotype with many counts. The chain carries TRBV20-1 and TRBJ2-3; TRBD2 agrees at 10 bases. Germline CDR1 is DFQATT and CDR2 is SNEGSKA (reference sequence). Germline trimming cut 6 bases from V and 4 bases from J; bases unmatched to any gene: 10. The CDR3 is made up of 15 amino acids. The CDR3 here is CSADGLAAMSDTQYF. The CDR3 nucleotides are TGCAGTGCAGATGGACTAGCGGCGATGTCAGATACGCAGTATTTT.

About this clonotype itself: The junction departs from the called germline gene at one end, perhaps through a read error. The J gene is TRBJ1-5, the V gene TRBV20-1; D may be TRBD1 (5 bases). From germline, CDR1 is DFQATT and CDR2 SNEGSKA (reference sequence). The CDR3 runs to 17 residues. The CDR3 DNA reads TGCAGTACTAGAGATCGGTCAGGGCGAGGTAGCAATCAGCCCCAGCATTTT. It encodes CSTRDRSGRGSNQPQHF.

In its sample, this clonotype was seen a few times. J is TRBJ1-2 and V is TRBV6-1, with a tentative D call TRBD1 (6 bases). Germline V gives CDR1 MNHNS, CDR2 SASEGT. The CDR3 runs to 15 residues. V gave up 0 bases and J gave up 4 bases, with 12 bases separating them. For the CDR3, the DNA is TGTGCCAGCAGTGAAGCTTTACAGGGCACCTATGGCTACACCTTC. The encoded protein is CASSEALQGTYGYTF.

At least ten counts were recorded for this clonotype. This sequence joins TRBV20-1 and TRBJ2-7, with a tentative D call TRBD2 (5 bases). The germline V gene has CDR1 DFQATT and CDR2 SNEGSKA (reference sequence). Trimming removed 1 base from V and 5 bases from J, with 15 bases in between. This CDR3 is 14 amino acids long. The CDR3 region has the DNA TGCAGTGCTAGAGGAGGGCCAAGGGTCCACGAGCAGTACTTC. This translates into CSARGGPRVHEQYF.

This clonotype showed up many times. This may stem from a read error, because a much larger clone lies one nucleotide away. V gene TRBV7-2 combines with J gene TRBJ2-1; possibly TRBD1 for D (5 bases). The DNA end is a closer match to TRBJ2-7, so the J assignment may be wrong. The V gene's germline CDR1 is SGHTA and CDR2 FQGNSA. The CDR3 consists of 16 residues. The CDR3 loop is CASSPQQGISYNEQYF. The CDR3 nucleotides are TGTGCCAGCAGCCCGCAGCAGGGTATATCCTACAATGAGCAGTACTTC.